This is a list of T cell receptor beta chains from one sample in a study of human T cells and chemical hapten exposure. One entry per CDR3 protein, called by TCRdb with MiXCR from the RACE reads. The table records around 330,000 distinct CDR3 sequences, around 5.5% of them present only once. The specimen was whole blood, collected in connection with sensitization to the hapten diphenylcyclopropenone (DPC). The origin of the receptors is a young woman with alopecia areata. Some clones in this sample may be carry-over from other donors' samples. Both conserved end residues are part of each CDR3.

TRBV6-5	TRBJ1-5	CASSPMGGRGQPQHF
TRBV27	TRBJ1-6	CASSLEGVGNSPLHF
TRBV7-3	TRBJ2-3	CASSFRQTDTQYF
TRBV11-3	TRBJ2-7	CASSLLGSVGHEQYF
TRBV5-1	TRBJ1-6	CASSLMVSGDSPLHF
TRBV12-3/TRBV12-4	TRBJ2-7	CASCPRSSLEQYF
TRBV6-6	TRBJ2-3	CASSHIGTSPDTQYF
TRBV6-2/TRBV6-3	TRBJ2-6	CASSWSLSGANVLTF
TRBV6-5	TRBJ1-5	CASSYRTYNQPQHF
TRBV5-5	TRBJ1-1	CASSYRGPNTEAFF
TRBV12-3/TRBV12-4	TRBJ2-7	CASSSGGAYEQYF
TRBV7-2	TRBJ1-5	CASSLEASSYSNQPQHF
TRBV20-1	TRBJ1-6	CSARGHRGIHNSPLHF
TRBV27	TRBJ2-1	CASSHGQGIDEQFF